Listed here are 23 T cell receptor beta chains from one sample, sequenced in a study of OX40 agonist ivuxolimab in advanced cancers. Library preparation was by the immunoSEQ multiplex PCR assay. Entries here come from immuneACCESS through TCRdb and include only in-frame sequences with V and J called. Some clones fail to appear in such tables; in the studies checked, an unresolved V gene covers under half of the shortfall, and the cause of the remainder is unknown. The sample profile shows some 77,000 clones; roughly 85% of them were found once. Jointly, the top ten make up over 4.5% of the sample. The sequencing used CD4+ or CD8+ T cells sorted from blood, collected in a trial of the OX40 agonist ivuxolimab. The receptors were gathered from an adult with an advanced solid tumor such as melanoma, head and neck, liver or kidney cancer.

The chain carries TRBV27 and TRBJ2-1, with 9 bases lining up with TRBD2. Germline lookup yields CDR1 MNHEY and CDR2 SMNVEV (reference sequence). The CDR3 is 16 residues long. J gave up 8 bases and V 2 bases, and 10 bases lay outside the gene matches. The DNA of the CDR3 is TGTGCCAGCAGTTTAGTAGTAGCGGGAGTTGGCGATGAGCAGTTCTTC. Residues: CASSLVVAGVGDEQFF.

The J gene is TRBJ1-1, the V gene TRBV7-2, with 7 positions matching TRBD1. The CDR3 runs to 15 residues. Trimming cost V 1 base and J 4 bases; bases outside gene matches: 6. Germline lookup yields CDR1 SGHTA and CDR2 FQGNSA. This chain's CDR3 is CASSLDKGAGTEAFF. The CDR3 DNA reads as TGTGCCAGCAGCTTAGACAAGGGGGCGGGCACTGAAGCTTTCTTT. Looking up the rest from reference TRBV7-2 and TRBJ1-1 gives the full variable domain: GAGVSQSPSNKVTEKGKDVELRCDPISGHTALYWYRQSLGQGLEFLIYFQGNSAPDKSGLPSDRFSAERTGGSVSTLTIQRTQQEDSAVYLCASSLDKGAGTEAFFGQGTRLTVV.

This rearrangement joins TRBV5-1 to TRBJ2-1; TRBD1 aligns across 9 bases. The CDR3 has 16 amino acids. V trimming: 0 bases; J trimming: 7 bases; junction bases outside the gene matches: 8. CDR1 is SGHRS, CDR2 YFSETQ, per germline. Here the CDR3 reads CASSLGDRDLGNEQFF. As DNA, the CDR3 is TGCGCCAGCAGCTTGGGGGACAGGGACCTGGGGAATGAGCAGTTCTTC.

CDR3 protein: CAISDSGQRNTEAFF. CDR3 in DNA: TGTGCCATCAGTGACTCGGGACAGAGAAACACTGAAGCTTTCTTT. The rearrangement links TRBV10-3 to TRBJ1-1; 7 bases map to TRBD1. V gave up 3 bases and J gave up 2 bases; unmatched junction bases: 6. Germline CDR1 and CDR2: ENHRY and SYGVKD. CDR3 size: 15 residues.

This rearrangement joins TRBV6-6 to TRBJ1-2; 7 nucleotides match TRBD1. V lost 4 bases, J lost 1 base, and 9 bases stayed unmatched. The CDR3 length is 16 residues. Germline CDR1 and CDR2: MNHNY and SVGAGI (reference sequence). Here the CDR3 reads CASSLGRGRDNYGYTF. The CDR3 bases are TGTGCCAGCAGTTTGGGCAGGGGGAGGGATAACTATGGCTACACCTTC.

This clone was counted a few times. This chain connects TRBV10-3 to TRBJ2-6; TRBD1 agrees at 7 bases. The ends lost 10 bases at V and 2 bases at J; junction bases unmatched: 2. The CDR3 has 13 amino acids. Germline loops: CDR1 ENHRY, CDR2 SYGVKD. The CDR3 protein is CANRGTGANVLTF. CDR3 sequence (DNA): TGTGCCAACAGGGGAACTGGGGCCAACGTCCTGACTTTC.

The J gene is TRBJ2-7, the V gene TRBV10-3; D may be TRBD2 (6 bases). The CDR3 runs to 16 residues. Germline V gives CDR1 ENHRY, CDR2 SYGVKD. The V gene lost 2 bases and the J gene lost 1 base, with 15 bases spanning the gap. CDR3: CAISEPTRDWSYEQYF. Written as DNA, the CDR3 is TGTGCCATCAGTGAGCCCACCAGGGACTGGTCCTACGAGCAGTACTTC.

This clone was recorded only once. The rearrangement joins TRBV19 to TRBJ2-6; the D is unclear. Germline CDR1 is LNHDA and CDR2 is SQIVND (reference sequence). CDR3 size: 15 residues. Between the trimmed V and J ends, which lost 5 bases and 0 bases, there was a span of 8 bases. CDR3 amino acids: CASSSSSSGANVLTF. The CDR3, as DNA: TGTGCCAGTAGTTCCAGCTCCTCTGGGGCCAACGTCCTGACTTTC.

V usage is TRBV11-1 and J usage is TRBJ2-7; D remains unclear. The CDR3 is made up of 14 amino acids. Germline assignment: CDR1 SGHAT and CDR2 FQDESV (reference sequence). V was clipped by 5 bases and J by 2 bases, with 13 bases between them. For the CDR3, the DNA is TGTGCCAGCAGCCTAGGCGACGGAGCCTACGAGCAGTACTTC. As protein: CASSLGDGAYEQYF.

This clone was recorded a few times. The V call is TRBV9, the J call TRBJ1-1, with D possibly TRBD1 on 5 matching bases. The CDR3 runs to 13 residues. Germline V gene lookup returns CDR1 SGDLS and CDR2 YYNGEE. V was trimmed by 0 bases and J by 4 bases, leaving 7 bases between them. CDR3 nucleotide sequence: TGTGCCAGCAGCGTAGTGCAGGGCACTGAAGCTTTCTTT. As protein: CASSVVQGTEAFF.

J is TRBJ1-2 and V is TRBV7-6; the D gene is possibly TRBD1 (6 bases). The length of the CDR3 is 15 residues. Trimming shortened V by 5 bases and J by 1 base, and 14 bases separated the two germline ends. Germline CDR1 SGHVS, CDR2 FNYEAQ. Written as DNA, the CDR3 is TGTGCCAGCAGCGAACAGGGTAGTGGTAACTATGGCTACACCTTC. This encodes CASSEQGSGNYGYTF.

The chain carries TRBV7-2 and TRBJ2-3, with 16 bases that match TRBD2. V shed 6 bases, J shed 1 base, and the junction held 7 bases outside the gene matches. Germline V lookup: CDR1 SGHTA, CDR2 FQGNSA. The CDR3 spans 18 residues. CDR3 residues: CASSSGTSGGGGTDTQYF. In DNA form, the CDR3 reads TGTGCCAGCAGTTCAGGGACTAGCGGGGGGGGCGGCACAGATACGCAGTATTTT.

J is TRBJ1-2 and V is TRBV7-8; D not certain. There are 14 residues in the CDR3. V was shortened by 5 bases and J by 2 bases, with 12 bases between the two germline ends. Germline V gene lookup returns CDR1 SGHVS and CDR2 FQNEAQ. This chain's CDR3 is CASSRQGGNYGYTF. For the CDR3, the DNA is TGTGCCAGCAGCCGTCAAGGAGGGAACTATGGCTACACCTTC.

The chain uses TRBV5-6 and TRBJ2-7, with a possible D match to TRBD2 (5 bases). V lost 3 bases, J lost 3 bases, and 10 bases lay in between. This CDR3 spans 13 amino acids. Looked up from germline, CDR1 is SGHDT and CDR2 is YYEEEE. The CDR3 nucleotides read TGTGCCAGCAGCTACACGGGGAACTACGAGCAGTACTTC. Residues: CASSYTGNYEQYF.

The chain recombines TRBV5-1 with TRBJ1-6; D perhaps matches TRBD1 (6 bases). The CDR3 loop spans 14 amino acids. Germline V gene lookup returns CDR1 SGHRS and CDR2 YFSETQ. V lost 1 base to trimming and J lost 5 bases, with 7 bases between them. The CDR3 DNA sequence: TGCGCCAGCAGCTTGAGACAGGATAATTCACCCCTCCACTTT. It translates to CASSLRQDNSPLHF.

V is TRBV7-2 and J is TRBJ1-5; D may be TRBD1 (6 bases). V was clipped by 3 bases and J by 7 bases, with 10 bases between them. The CDR3 totals 13 residues. Per germline, CDR1 SGHTA and CDR2 FQGNSA. The DNA for the CDR3 is TGTGCCAGCAGCTTCCACAGGGAACAGCCCCAGCATTTT. Encoded protein: CASSFHREQPQHF.

This chain uses TRBV5-1 with TRBJ1-2; no clear D. Trimming removed 0 bases from V and 4 bases from J, with 10 bases in between. This CDR3 contains 14 residues. Germline-derived CDR1 and CDR2 are SGHRS and YFSETQ. The CDR3 DNA sequence: TGCGCCAGCAGCTTGGGAGAGGGAGCCTATGGCTACACCTTC. Its protein product is CASSLGEGAYGYTF. The whole variable domain, remainder taken from reference TRBV5-1 and TRBJ1-2, is KAGVTQTPRYLIKTRGQQVTLSCSPISGHRSVSWYQQTPGQGLQFLFEYFSETQRNKGNFPGRFSGRQFSNSRSEMNVSTLELGDSALYLCASSLGEGAYGYTFGSGTRLTVV.

The chain has TRBV28 and TRBJ1-1; 7 bases fit TRBD1. In germline, CDR1 is MDHEN, CDR2 SYDVKM. The CDR3 totals 13 residues. J was trimmed by 10 bases and V by 8 bases; bases with no gene match: 13. This chain's CDR3 is CASGAGQVLRAFF. CDR3 sequence (DNA): TGTGCCAGCGGGGCAGGACAGGTTCTCCGAGCTTTCTTT.

The chain couples TRBV6-5 to TRBJ2-7; the match to TRBD2 covers 8 bases. The germline V gene encodes CDR1 MNHEY and CDR2 SVGAGI. The CDR3 is 14 residues long. The J segment lost 4 bases and the V segment lost 6 bases, leaving 8 bases of the junction unmatched. The CDR3 nucleotides read TGTGCCAGCAGCCCCGGGAGGGGCGGGTACGAGCAGTACTTC. Its protein is CASSPGRGGYEQYF.

This clone was detected once. The chain links TRBV7-9 to TRBJ2-5; 7 bases fit TRBD1. The germline CDR1 and CDR2 sequences are SEHNR and FQNEAQ (reference sequence). V shed 10 bases and J 2 bases; nucleotides not matched to a gene: 13. This CDR3 has 15 residues. CDR3 in amino acids: CATEVARGPQETQYF. CDR3 DNA sequence: TGTGCCACCGAGGTGGCGAGGGGGCCTCAAGAGACCCAGTACTTC.

This chain links TRBV4-2 with TRBJ1-1; D unresolved. V gave up 0 bases and J gave up 1 base, with 3 bases separating them. The CDR3 is 13 residues long. The germline CDR1 and CDR2 sequences are LGHNA and YNFKEQ. CDR3 coding DNA: TGTGCCAGCAGCCAAGAGAAGAACACTGAAGCTTTCTTT. This translates into CASSQEKNTEAFF.

This sequence joins TRBV5-8 and TRBJ2-1; possible D gene TRBD1, 5 bases. The CDR3 runs 11 residues. V gave up 6 bases and J gave up 8 bases, with 9 bases separating them. Germline CDR1 SGHTS, CDR2 YDEGEE. This CDR3 reads CASTQGYEQFF. The CDR3 region has the DNA TGTGCCAGCACCCAGGGCTATGAGCAGTTCTTC.

This clone has a single count. CDR3 in DNA: TGTGCCAGCAGTTTATCGGAACCCGGAGCAGGAAAGGAAAAACTGTTTTTT. Translation: CASSLSEPGAGKEKLFF. The chain joins TRBV27 to TRBJ1-4; D gene uncertain. V dropped 0 bases and J dropped 8 bases, with 19 bases sitting between them. CDR1 is MNHEY and CDR2 is SMNVEV in the germline V gene (reference sequence). This CDR3 is built from 17 residues. Filled out from reference TRBV27 and TRBJ1-4, the complete variable domain reads EAQVTQNPRYLITVTGKKLTVTCSQNMNHEYMSWYRQDPGLGLRQIYYSMNVEVTDKGDVPEGYKVSRKEKRNFPLILESPSPNQTSLYFCASSLSEPGAGKEKLFFGSGTQLSVL.